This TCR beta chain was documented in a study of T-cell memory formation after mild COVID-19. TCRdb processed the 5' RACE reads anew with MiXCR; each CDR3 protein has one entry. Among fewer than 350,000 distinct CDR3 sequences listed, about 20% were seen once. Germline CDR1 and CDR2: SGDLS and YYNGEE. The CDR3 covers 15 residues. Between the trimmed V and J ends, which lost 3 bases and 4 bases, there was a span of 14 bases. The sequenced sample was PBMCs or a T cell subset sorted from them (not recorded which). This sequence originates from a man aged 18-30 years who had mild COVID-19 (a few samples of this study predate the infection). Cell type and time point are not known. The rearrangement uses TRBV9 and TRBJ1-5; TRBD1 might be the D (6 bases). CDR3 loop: CASSASGTPNQPQHF. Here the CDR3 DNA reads TGTGCCAGCAGCGCTTCCGGGACACCGAATCAGCCCCAGCATTTT.